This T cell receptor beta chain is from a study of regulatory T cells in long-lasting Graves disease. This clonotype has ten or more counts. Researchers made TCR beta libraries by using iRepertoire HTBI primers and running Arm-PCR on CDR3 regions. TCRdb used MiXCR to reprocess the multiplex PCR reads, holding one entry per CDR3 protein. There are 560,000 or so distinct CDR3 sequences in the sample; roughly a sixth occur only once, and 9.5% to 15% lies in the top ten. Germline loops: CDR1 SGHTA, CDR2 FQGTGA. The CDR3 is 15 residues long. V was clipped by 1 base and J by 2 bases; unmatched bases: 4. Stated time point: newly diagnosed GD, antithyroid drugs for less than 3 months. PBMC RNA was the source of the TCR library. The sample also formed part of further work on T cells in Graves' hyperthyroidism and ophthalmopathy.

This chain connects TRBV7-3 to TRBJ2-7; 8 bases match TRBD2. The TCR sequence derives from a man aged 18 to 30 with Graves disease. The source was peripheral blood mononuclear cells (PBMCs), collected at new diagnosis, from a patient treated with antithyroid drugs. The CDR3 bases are TGTGCCAGCAGCTTAATCGGCGGGAGGACCTACGAGCAGTACTTC. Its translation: CASSLIGGRTYEQYF.